The 7 T cell receptor beta chains presented below share a single source sample, sequenced in a study of T cell responses to AZD1222 COVID-19 vaccine (dated by TCRdb to 2020 to 2022). Library generation was performed with the immunoSEQ multiplex PCR assay. TCRdb retrieved this table from immuneACCESS and kept in-frame rearrangements only. Not all clones are present; in checked studies, unresolved V genes account for under half, and no reason is known for the remainder. The sample records about 88,000 clones, approximately 91% of which are singletons. Of the sample, 2.4% is held by the ten largest clones. The time point label, as the study defines it: baseline before first vaccination. Sample: peripheral blood, taken on day 0 of AZD1222 vaccination. Every receptor here comes from an adult in good health.

This clone appeared a single time. The rearrangement links TRBV18 to TRBJ2-5, with TRBD2 as a possible D gene (5 bases). With 3 bases removed from V and 3 bases from J, the gap between germline ends came to 8 bases. This CDR3 is 13 amino acids long. Germline V gene lookup returns CDR1 KGHSH and CDR2 LQKENI. The CDR3, as DNA: TGTGCCAGCTCACCGGCGAGGGAAGAGACCCAGTACTTC. Residues: CASSPAREETQYF.

The chain combines TRBV6-6 with TRBJ1-5; no firm D call. The CDR3 extends over 14 amino acids. Between the trimmed V and J ends, which lost 4 bases and 6 bases, there was a span of 13 bases. The V gene's germline CDR1 is MNHNY and CDR2 SVGAGI (reference sequence). The CDR3, as DNA: TGTGCCAGCAGTTCCTCGGAGGGATTTCAGCCCCAGCATTTT. Translation gives CASSSSEGFQPQHF.

The V call is TRBV5-4, the J call TRBJ2-2, with 7 bases that match TRBD1. The V segment lost 5 bases and the J segment 3 bases; nucleotides outside the gene matches: 4. CDR1 and CDR2 (germline): SGHNT, YYREEE (reference sequence). There are 14 residues in the CDR3. The DNA of the CDR3 is TGTGCCAGCAGAGGGGACAGCCACACCGGGGAGCTGTTTTTT. Its protein is CASRGDSHTGELFF.

The chain links TRBV20-1 to TRBJ2-7, with D possibly being TRBD1 (6 bases). The CDR3 runs to 11 residues. The ends were cut back, 5 bases at V and 5 bases at J, with 10 bases in the middle. CDR1 and CDR2 from the germline V gene are DFQATT and SNEGSKA (reference sequence). The CDR3 is CSAQGYHEQYF. The CDR3 DNA reads as TGCAGTGCTCAGGGGTACCACGAGCAGTACTTC.

The chain is built from TRBV5-1 and TRBJ2-1; D is undetermined. The V gene's germline CDR1 is SGHRS and CDR2 YFSETQ. V lost 0 bases, J lost 9 bases, and 10 bases lay in between. The CDR3 spans 13 residues. Written as DNA, the CDR3 is TGCGCCAGCAGCTTGGCTGGTCTCTCTGAGCAGTTCTTC. Translating gives CASSLAGLSEQFF.

This chain connects TRBV29-1 to TRBJ1-3; D is perhaps TRBD1 (6 bases). The V end lost 7 bases, the J end lost 0 bases, and 13 bases lay between the germline ends. This CDR3 is 14 amino acids long. CDR1 and CDR2 from the germline V gene are SQVTM and ANQGSEA. CDR3: CSASTGYSGNTIYF. The CDR3, as DNA: TGCAGCGCATCGACAGGTTACTCTGGAAACACCATATATTTT.

The chain joins TRBV4-2 to TRBJ1-1; 7 bases match TRBD1. This CDR3 contains 15 residues. Per the germline V gene, CDR1 is LGHNA and CDR2 is YNFKEQ. Unmatched junction bases numbered 12, after V lost 4 bases and J lost 7 bases. Here the CDR3 reads CASSRMTGRSVEAFF. In DNA, the CDR3 is TGTGCCAGCAGCCGTATGACAGGGCGGAGTGTTGAAGCTTTCTTT.